Listed here are 5 T cell receptor beta chains from one sample, sequenced in a study of graft-versus-host responses after intestinal transplantation. Using immunoSEQ multiplex PCR, the repertoire was profiled, and TCRdb retains in-frame clones only, with some absent. Of 30,000 to 45,000 clones detected, around four fifths appear once; the ten largest clones hold 3.5%. Specimen: PBMCs, collected roughly 34 months after transplant. The receptors originated from a human patient who received an intestinal transplant, so some T cells may come from the graft donor.

This clone was seen just once. The chain joins TRBV27 to TRBJ1-4, with 9 positions matching TRBD1. Germline V gene lookup returns CDR1 MNHEY and CDR2 SMNVEV (reference sequence). The CDR3 spans 18 residues. The V segment lost 3 bases and the J segment 2 bases; nucleotides outside the gene matches: 10. CDR3 bases: TGTGCCAGCAGTTTCTCTTACCGGACAGGGGCCACTAATGAAAAACTGTTTTTT. As protein: CASSFSYRTGATNEKLFF. The whole variable domain, filled in from reference TRBV27 and TRBJ1-4, reads EAQVTQNPRYLITVTGKKLTVTCSQNMNHEYMSWYRQDPGLGLRQIYYSMNVEVTDKGDVPEGYKVSRKEKRNFPLILESPSPNQTSLYFCASSFSYRTGATNEKLFFGSGTQLSVL.

This clone has a handful of counts. The rearrangement links TRBV27 to TRBJ2-7; D is unresolved. With 5 bases removed from V and 7 bases from J, the gap between germline ends came to 15 bases. CDR1 and CDR2 (germline): MNHEY, SMNVEV (reference sequence). The CDR3 has 13 amino acids. DNA of the CDR3: TGTGCCAGCAGTCCCCCCCAGCGCCGAGAGCAGTACTTC. Translated, it gives CASSPPQRREQYF.

The rearrangement links TRBV28 to TRBJ2-7; maybe TRBD2 (5 bases). Trimming removed 5 bases at V and 5 bases at J, with 10 bases between. Germline V gives CDR1 MDHEN, CDR2 SYDVKM. CDR3 size: 12 residues. The CDR3 spells CASSRRRDEQYF. CDR3 DNA: TGTGCCAGCAGTCGGCGGCGGGACGAGCAGTACTTC.

The chain joins TRBV4-1 to TRBJ2-6, with D possibly being TRBD1 (5 bases). Trimming removed 4 bases at V and 0 bases at J, with 10 bases between. From germline, CDR1 is MGHRA and CDR2 YSYEKL. There are 16 residues in the CDR3. The CDR3 bases are TGCGCCAGCAGCCCGCACAGGAGCTCTGGGGCCAACGTCCTGACTTTC. Protein product: CASSPHRSSGANVLTF.

This clone was counted between two and nine times. The rearrangement joins TRBV5-1 to TRBJ2-1, with 7 positions matching TRBD2. V dropped 4 bases and J dropped 3; count of bases not matched to a gene: 4. Germline assignment: CDR1 SGHRS and CDR2 YFSETQ. The CDR3 extends over 14 amino acids. CDR3 sequence (DNA): TGCGCCAGCAGCCCGAGCGGGGTCTACAATGAGCAGTTCTTC. Its translation: CASSPSGVYNEQFF. Full variable domain (rest looked up from reference TRBV5-1 and TRBJ2-1): KAGVTQTPRYLIKTRGQQVTLSCSPISGHRSVSWYQQTPGQGLQFLFEYFSETQRNKGNFPGRFSGRQFSNSRSEMNVSTLELGDSALYLCASSPSGVYNEQFFGPGTRLTVL.